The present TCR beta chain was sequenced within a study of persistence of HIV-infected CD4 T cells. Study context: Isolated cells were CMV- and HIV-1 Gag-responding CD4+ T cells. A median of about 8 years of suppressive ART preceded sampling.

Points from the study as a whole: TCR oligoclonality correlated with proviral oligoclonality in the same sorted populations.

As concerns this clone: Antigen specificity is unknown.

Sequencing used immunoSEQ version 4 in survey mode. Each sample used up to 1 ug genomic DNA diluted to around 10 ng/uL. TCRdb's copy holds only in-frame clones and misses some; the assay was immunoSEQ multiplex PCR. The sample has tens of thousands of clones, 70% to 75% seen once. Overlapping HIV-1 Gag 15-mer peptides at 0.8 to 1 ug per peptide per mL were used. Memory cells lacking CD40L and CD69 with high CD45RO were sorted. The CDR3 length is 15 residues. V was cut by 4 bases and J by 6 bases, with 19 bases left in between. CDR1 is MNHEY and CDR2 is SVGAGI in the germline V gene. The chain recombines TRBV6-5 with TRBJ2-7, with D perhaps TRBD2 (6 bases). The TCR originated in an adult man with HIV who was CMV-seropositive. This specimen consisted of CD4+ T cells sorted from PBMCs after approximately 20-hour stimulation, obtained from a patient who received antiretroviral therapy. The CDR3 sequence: CASSSQRRAGGEQYF. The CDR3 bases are TGTGCCAGCAGTTCACAAAGGAGGGCTGGGGGCGAGCAGTACTTC.